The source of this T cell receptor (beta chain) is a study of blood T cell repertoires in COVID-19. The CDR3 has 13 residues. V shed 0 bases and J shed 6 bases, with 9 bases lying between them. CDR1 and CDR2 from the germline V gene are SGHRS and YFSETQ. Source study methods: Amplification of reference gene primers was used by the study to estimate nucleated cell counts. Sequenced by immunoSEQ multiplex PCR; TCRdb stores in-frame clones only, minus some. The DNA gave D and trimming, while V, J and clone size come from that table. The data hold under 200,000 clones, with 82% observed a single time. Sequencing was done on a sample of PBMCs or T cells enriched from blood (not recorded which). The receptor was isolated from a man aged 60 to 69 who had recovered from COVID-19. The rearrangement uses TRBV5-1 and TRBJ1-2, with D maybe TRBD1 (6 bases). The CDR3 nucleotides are TGCGCCAGCAGCTTGGGACAGGATGATGGCTACACCTTC. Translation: CASSLGQDDGYTF.